This T cell receptor beta chain was sequenced in a study of blood T cell repertoires in COVID-19. Only in-frame clones appear in the TCRdb table, and some are missing; sequencing was by immunoSEQ multiplex PCR. The data hold around 380,000 clones, with about 80% observed a single time. Germline V CDR1 and CDR2: SNHLY, FYNNEI. The J segment lost 2 bases and the V segment lost 4 bases, leaving 3 bases of the junction unmatched. This CDR3 region has 14 residues. The sequencing sample was made of peripheral blood. This chain joins TRBV2 and TRBJ1-2; TRBD1 matches 8 bases. The clonotype was recovered from a human donor with acute or convalescent COVID-19. The donor label of this sample is uncertain. In DNA, the CDR3 is TGTGCCAGCAGTGGGACAGGGAAAAACTATGGCTACACCTTC. Amino acids: CASSGTGKNYGYTF.